The entry below describes one T cell receptor beta chain. These data belong to a study of memory CD4+ T cells and cytomegalovirus serostatus. V lost 4 bases, J lost 6 bases, and 9 bases lay in between. The CDR3 sequence is 13 residues long. Germline CDR1 reads LNHDA; CDR2 reads SQIVND (reference sequence). In the study's own analysis: After removing out-of-frame reads, around 2,000,000 distinct TCRbeta sequences remained. Sequencing used immunoSEQ multiplex PCR; TCRdb keeps in-frame clones, though not all of them. The V and J calls and clone size come from that table; D and trimming were worked out from the DNA. The table records some 80,000 clones, more than 70% of them present only once. The sort gate was single viable CD3+CD4+CD8-CD45RO+ cells for memory CD4+ T cells. Total CD4+ T cells were enriched by CD4 positive selection.

The gene calls are TRBV19 and TRBJ1-4; D is unclear. The sample comprised memory CD4+ T cells from blood. This clonotype was obtained from an adult in good health and CMV-seronegative. CDR3 in amino acids: CASSTQLDEKLFF. The CDR3 nucleotides are TGTGCCAGTAGTACCCAATTGGATGAAAAACTGTTTTTT.